This T cell receptor beta chain was found in a study of cytomegalovirus exposure and HLA in healthy donors. Both 60 Vbeta primers and 13 Jbeta primers went into the PCR. Some clones are missing from TCRdb's copy, which holds only in-frame ones; the method was immunoSEQ multiplex PCR. There are roughly 110,000 clones in the sample; 70% to 80% occur only once, and about 2.5% lies in the top ten. The V end was cut by 6 bases, the J end by 4 bases, with 16 bases between. This CDR3 contains 14 residues. Germline V lookup: CDR1 SQVTM, CDR2 ANQGSEA. The receptor was isolated from a man aged 18-30 years in good health and CMV-seronegative. V gene TRBV29-1 combines with J gene TRBJ2-1; a possible D gene is TRBD2 (6 bases). Material: PBMCs. DNA for the CDR3: TGCAGCGTGCCCGGGACTCCCGGGTACAATGAGCAGTTCTTC. Its translation: CSVPGTPGYNEQFF.